These 7 T cell receptor beta chains were sequenced from one sample in a study of T cell repertoires in ileal Crohn's disease. TCRdb's table, derived via immunoSEQ multiplex PCR, lists solely in-frame clones and lacks some. The profile shows more than 2,500 clones, roughly 91% of them singletons. Lamina propria lymphocytes from surgical specimens were isolated on a density gradient before sorting. What was sequenced was CD4+ T cells sorted from the ileum. These receptors all come from an adult with Crohn's disease.

This chain links TRBV28 with TRBJ1-2; 7 bases match TRBD1. The germline V gene encodes CDR1 MDHEN and CDR2 SYDVKM. The CDR3 runs 14 residues. Trimming cost V 7 bases and J 5 bases; bases outside gene matches: 10. The CDR3 DNA is TGTGCCAGCATCGACCGGGACAGAGAATATGGCTACACCTTC. Amino acids: CASIDRDREYGYTF.

This chain joins TRBV6-5 and TRBJ2-5; 7 bases agree with TRBD1. The CDR3 length is 15 residues. J gave up 3 bases and V 5 bases, and 9 bases lay outside the gene matches. The germline V gene has CDR1 MNHEY and CDR2 SVGAGI. The CDR3 protein is CASSDWDSWKETQYF. The CDR3 coding sequence is TGTGCCAGCAGTGACTGGGACAGCTGGAAAGAGACCCAGTACTTC.

The chain carries TRBV19 and TRBJ2-3, with D hard to call. This CDR3 has 13 amino acids. CDR1 and CDR2 from the germline V gene are LNHDA and SQIVND (reference sequence). The ends were cut back, 3 bases at V and 2 bases at J, with 6 bases in the middle. In nucleotides, the CDR3 is TGTGCCAGTAGTATCCCAATCACAGATACGCAGTATTTT. Translated: CASSIPITDTQYF.

V is TRBV5-8 and J is TRBJ2-3; 7 positions match TRBD2. CDR3 length: 16 amino acids. V shed 4 bases, J shed 2 bases, and the junction held 10 bases outside the gene matches. Germline CDR1 is SGHTS and CDR2 is YDEGEE. CDR3 protein: CASSQSPGLSTDTQYF. The CDR3 nucleotides read TGTGCCAGCAGCCAATCTCCGGGACTATCCACAGATACGCAGTATTTT. Supplemented by reference TRBV5-8 and TRBJ2-3, the full variable domain reads EAGVTQSPTHLIKTRGQQATLRCSPISGHTSVYWYQQALGLGLQFLLWYDEGEERNRGNFPPRFSGRQFPNYSSELNVNALELEDSALYLCASSQSPGLSTDTQYFGPGTRLTVL.

The rearrangement links TRBV2 to TRBJ1-4; D gene unclear. V dropped 5 bases and J dropped 13 bases, with 14 bases sitting between them. The germline V gene encodes CDR1 SNHLY and CDR2 FYNNEI. The CDR3 runs to 12 residues. The CDR3 DNA reads as TGTGCCAGCAGTCGAAATCGGGAAGGACTGTTTTTT. Residues: CASSRNREGLFF.

The chain couples TRBV10-3 to TRBJ1-2, with 8 bases that match TRBD1. The V gene's germline CDR1 is ENHRY and CDR2 SYGVKD. The CDR3 has 17 amino acids. The junction had 17 bases not matched to a gene; V was cut back by 5 bases and J by 6 bases. CDR3 in amino acids: CAISSNQKDRDSDGYTF. In DNA, the CDR3 is TGTGCCATCAGTTCCAACCAAAAGGACAGGGATTCGGATGGCTACACCTTC.

The gene calls are TRBV30 and TRBJ1-5; weak D call: TRBD1 (5 bases). The V end lost 2 bases, the J end lost 4 bases, and 12 bases lay between the germline ends. The V gene's germline CDR1 is GTSNPN and CDR2 SVGIG (reference sequence). The CDR3 has 14 amino acids. The CDR3 DNA reads TGTGCCTGGAGTCTCGGGCAGGGAAATCAGCCCCAGCATTTT. Amino acid sequence: CAWSLGQGNQPQHF.